What follows are 10 T cell receptor beta chains derived from one specimen sequenced in a study of blood T cell repertoires in COVID-19. The method was immunoSEQ multiplex PCR; TCRdb's version includes in-frame clones alone and lacks a portion of them. The table has 50,000 to 80,000 clones, 75% to 95% seen once; the top ten hold 9% to 9.5%. The sample comprised peripheral blood. Every receptor here comes from a woman of 80 years or more with active COVID-19.

The chain links TRBV19 to TRBJ2-2, with 11 bases identical to TRBD2. From germline, CDR1 is LNHDA and CDR2 SQIVND (reference sequence). J lost 0 bases, V lost 3 bases, and 0 bases had no gene match. The CDR3 covers 16 residues. The CDR3 DNA is TGTGCCAGTAGTATGGGACTAGCGGCGAACACCGGGGAGCTGTTTTTT. Its protein is CASSMGLAANTGELFF. Supplemented by reference TRBV19 and TRBJ2-2, the full variable domain reads DGGITQSPKYLFRKEGQNVTLSCEQNLNHDAMYWYRQDPGQGLRLIYYSQIVNDFQKGDIAEGYSVSREKKESFPLTVTSAQKNPTAFYLCASSMGLAANTGELFFGEGSRLTVL.

Here the CDR3 DNA reads TGTGCCAGCAGCGAGATTTCAGGGACCAAAAACATTCAGTACTTC. Its translation is CASSEISGTKNIQYF. The chain joins TRBV7-9 to TRBJ2-4; possible D gene TRBD1, 5 bases. The germline V gene has CDR1 SEHNR and CDR2 FQNEAQ (reference sequence). V was trimmed by 5 bases and J by 2 bases, leaving 13 bases between them. The CDR3 runs to 15 residues.

The J gene is TRBJ2-2, the V gene TRBV5-6; 9 bases fit TRBD1. CDR1 and CDR2 (germline): SGHDT, YYEEEE. The ends lost 5 bases at V and 7 bases at J; junction bases unmatched: 18. The CDR3 consists of 18 residues. The DNA of the CDR3 is TGTGCCAGCAGACCCGGGACAGGGAGTATATCCGGTGGCGGGGAGCTGTTTTTT. This translates into CASRPGTGSISGGGELFF.

V usage is TRBV5-4 and J usage is TRBJ2-2; 9 nucleotides match TRBD2. Germline V gene lookup returns CDR1 SGHNT and CDR2 YYREEE (reference sequence). The CDR3 spans 14 residues. Trimming removed 6 bases from V and 1 base from J; junction bases left unmatched: 1. CDR3 sequence (DNA): TGTGCCAGCAAGCGGGGGGAGAACACCGGGGAGCTGTTTTTT. Its protein is CASKRGENTGELFF.

The J gene is TRBJ2-1, the V gene TRBV4-2, with D possibly matching TRBD1 (6 bases). Deletions cut 1 base from V and 5 bases from J, with 9 bases between. CDR1 is LGHNA and CDR2 is YNFKEQ in the germline V gene. This CDR3 is built from 14 residues. The CDR3 bases are TGTGCCAGCAGCCAAGCCGGACAGAACAATGAGCAGTTCTTC. Its translation: CASSQAGQNNEQFF.

The V call is TRBV3-1 (or the pseudogene TRBV3-2), the J call TRBJ2-2, with a possible D match to TRBD2 (5 bases). The V end was cut by 4 bases, the J end by 6 bases, with 15 bases between. This CDR3 contains 15 residues. The germline CDR1 and CDR2 sequences are LGHDT and YNNKEL (reference sequence). Here the CDR3 reads CASSLWRIQSGELFF. The CDR3 DNA reads as TGTGCCAGCAGCCTATGGAGGATCCAATCCGGGGAGCTGTTTTTT.

This chain uses TRBV6-5 with TRBJ1-1; the D is unclear. Germline CDR1 is MNHEY and CDR2 is SVGAGI. The V end was cut by 10 bases, the J end by 3 bases, with 15 bases between. This CDR3 is built from 13 residues. CDR3 residues: CATTPRRDTEAFF. The CDR3 region has the DNA TGTGCCACCACCCCCAGGCGTGACACTGAAGCTTTCTTT.

The chain recombines TRBV19 with TRBJ2-3, with TRBD1 matching 7 bases. Germline CDR1 reads LNHDA; CDR2 reads SQIVND (reference sequence). V lost 5 bases and J lost 0; bases outside the gene matches: 14. The CDR3 runs to 18 residues. The CDR3, as DNA: TGTGCCAGTAGTCGGGACAGTGGCTACGCCGATAGCACAGATACGCAGTATTTT. Its translation: CASSRDSGYADSTDTQYF.

The gene calls are TRBV7-2 and TRBJ2-2, with D possibly being TRBD2 (7 bases). The CDR3 is 16 residues long. The V end was cut by 2 bases, the J end by 4 bases, with 14 bases between. Germline V gives CDR1 SGHTA, CDR2 FQGNSA. The CDR3 bases are TGTGCCAGCAGCTTACAAGGGGGGGCGAGCACCGGGGAGCTGTTTTTT. Protein product: CASSLQGGASTGELFF. Full variable domain (remainder filled in from reference TRBV7-2 and TRBJ2-2): GAGVSQSPSNKVTEKGKDVELRCDPISGHTALYWYRQSLGQGLEFLIYFQGNSAPDKSGLPSDRFSAERTGGSVSTLTIQRTQQEDSAVYLCASSLQGGASTGELFFGEGSRLTVL.

The chain recombines TRBV6-2 or TRBV6-3 with TRBJ2-5; 12 positions agree with TRBD2. The CDR3 totals 15 residues. Trimming at V came to 6 bases and at J to 4 bases, leaving 6 bases not matched to a gene. Per the germline V gene, CDR1 is MNHEY and CDR2 is SVGEGT. As DNA, the CDR3 is TGTGCCAGCAGACCTAGCGGGGGGGCTAGAGAGACCCAGTACTTC. It specifies CASRPSGGARETQYF.